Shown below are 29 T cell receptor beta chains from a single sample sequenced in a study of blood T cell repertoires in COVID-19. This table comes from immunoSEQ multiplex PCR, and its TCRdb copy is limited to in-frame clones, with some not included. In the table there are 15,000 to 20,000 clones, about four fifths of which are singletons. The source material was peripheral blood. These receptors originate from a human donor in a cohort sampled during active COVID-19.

The CDR3 nucleotides read TGTGCCAGCAGCTACAACCCCTCAGAGAACACTGAAGCTTTCTTT. It codes for CASSYNPSENTEAFF. V gene TRBV13 combines with J gene TRBJ1-1; no firm D call. CDR1 is PRHDT and CDR2 is FYEKMQ in the germline V gene (reference sequence). Trimming took 4 bases from V and 1 from J, leaving 13 bases between them. The CDR3 covers 15 residues.

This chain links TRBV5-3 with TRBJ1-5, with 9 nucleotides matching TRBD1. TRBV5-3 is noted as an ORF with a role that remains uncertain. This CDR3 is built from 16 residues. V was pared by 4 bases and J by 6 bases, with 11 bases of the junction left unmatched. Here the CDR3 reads CARSLGDGTGCQPQHF. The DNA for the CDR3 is TGTGCCAGAAGCCTGGGGGACGGGACAGGGTGTCAGCCCCAGCATTTT.

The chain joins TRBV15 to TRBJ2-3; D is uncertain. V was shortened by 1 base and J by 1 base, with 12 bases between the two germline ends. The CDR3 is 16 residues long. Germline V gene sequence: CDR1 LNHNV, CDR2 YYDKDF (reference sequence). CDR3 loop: CATSRGHGGGTDTQYF. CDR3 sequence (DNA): TGTGCCACCAGCAGAGGCCATGGCGGAGGCACAGATACGCAGTATTTT.

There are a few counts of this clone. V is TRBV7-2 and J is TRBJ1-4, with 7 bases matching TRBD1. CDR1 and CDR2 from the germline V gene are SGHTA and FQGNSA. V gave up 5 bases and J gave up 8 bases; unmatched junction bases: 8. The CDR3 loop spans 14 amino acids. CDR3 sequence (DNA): TGTGCCAGCAGCCTAACCGGGACAGCCGAAAAACTGTTTTTT. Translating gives CASSLTGTAEKLFF.

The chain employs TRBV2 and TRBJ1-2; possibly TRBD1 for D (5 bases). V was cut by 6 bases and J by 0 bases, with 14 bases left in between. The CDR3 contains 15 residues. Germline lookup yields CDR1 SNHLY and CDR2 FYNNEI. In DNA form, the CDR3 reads TGTGCCAGCAGGAACGCGGGACGGACTAACTATGGCTACACCTTC. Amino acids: CASRNAGRTNYGYTF. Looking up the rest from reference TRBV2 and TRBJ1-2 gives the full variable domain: EPEVTQTPSHQVTQMGQEVILRCVPISNHLYFYWYRQILGQKVEFLVSFYNNEISEKSEIFDDQFSVERPDGSNFTLKIRSTKLEDSAMYFCASRNAGRTNYGYTFGSGTRLTVV.

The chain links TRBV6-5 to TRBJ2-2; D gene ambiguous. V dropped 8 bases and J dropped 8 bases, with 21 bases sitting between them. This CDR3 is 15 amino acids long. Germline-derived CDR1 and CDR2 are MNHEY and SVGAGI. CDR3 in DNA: TGTGCCAGCGCCCGTGCCGTGGCGGAAGTGGGGGAGCTGTTTTTT. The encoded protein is CASARAVAEVGELFF.

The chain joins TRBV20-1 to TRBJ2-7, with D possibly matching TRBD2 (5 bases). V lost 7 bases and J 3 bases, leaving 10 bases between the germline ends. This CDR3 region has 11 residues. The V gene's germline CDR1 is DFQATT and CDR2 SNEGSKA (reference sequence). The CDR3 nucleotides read TGCAGTGGCGGACTCCGCTACGAGCAGTACTTC. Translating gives CSGGLRYEQYF.

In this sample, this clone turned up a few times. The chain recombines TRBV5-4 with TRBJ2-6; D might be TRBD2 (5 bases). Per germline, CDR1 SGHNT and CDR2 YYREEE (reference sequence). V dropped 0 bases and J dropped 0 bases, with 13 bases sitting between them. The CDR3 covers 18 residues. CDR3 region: CASSLGLSTSSGANVLTF. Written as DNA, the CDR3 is TGTGCCAGCAGCTTGGGACTATCAACCAGCTCTGGGGCCAACGTCCTGACTTTC.

DNA of the CDR3: TGTGCCAGCAGCCACCAGGGAGGTCGCTACGAGCAGTACTTC. This sequence encodes CASSHQGGRYEQYF. The chain couples TRBV7-2 to TRBJ2-7; D is perhaps TRBD2 (6 bases). V shed 5 bases and J shed 3 bases, with 14 bases lying between them. Looked up from germline, CDR1 is SGHTA and CDR2 is FQGNSA. CDR3 length: 14 amino acids.

This CDR3 reads CASSQDPPGGWDTQYF. The CDR3 region has the DNA TGTGCCAGCAGCCAAGATCCTCCGGGGGGTTGGGATACGCAGTATTTT. The genes are TRBV14 and TRBJ2-3; 7 nucleotides align to TRBD2. CDR1 is SGHDN, CDR2 FVKESK, per germline. This CDR3 comprises 16 residues. The V segment lost 0 bases and the J segment 6 bases; nucleotides outside the gene matches: 9.

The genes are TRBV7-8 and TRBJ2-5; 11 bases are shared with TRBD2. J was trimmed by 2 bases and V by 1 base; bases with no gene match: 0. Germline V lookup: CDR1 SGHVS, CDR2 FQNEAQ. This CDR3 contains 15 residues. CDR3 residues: CASSLGTSGQETQYF. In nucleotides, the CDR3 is TGTGCCAGCAGCTTAGGGACTAGCGGGCAAGAGACCCAGTACTTC.

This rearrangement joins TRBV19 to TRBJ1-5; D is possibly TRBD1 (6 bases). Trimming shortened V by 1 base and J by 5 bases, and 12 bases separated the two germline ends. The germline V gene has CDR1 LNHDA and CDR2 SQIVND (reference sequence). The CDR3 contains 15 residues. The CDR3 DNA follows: TGTGCCAGTAGTATAGGACAGGCATCCTATCAGCCCCAGCATTTT. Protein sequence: CASSIGQASYQPQHF.

This CDR3 reads CASSPSGGFGSRGQPQHF. As DNA, the CDR3 is TGTGCCAGCAGCCCATCGGGAGGGTTTGGTTCCCGTGGCCAGCCCCAGCATTTT. The J gene is TRBJ1-5, the V gene TRBV6-2 or TRBV6-3; D is unresolved. Trimming pared 6 bases from V and 7 bases from J, leaving 28 bases between. Per the germline V gene, CDR1 is MNHEY and CDR2 is SVGEGT. This CDR3 has 18 amino acids.

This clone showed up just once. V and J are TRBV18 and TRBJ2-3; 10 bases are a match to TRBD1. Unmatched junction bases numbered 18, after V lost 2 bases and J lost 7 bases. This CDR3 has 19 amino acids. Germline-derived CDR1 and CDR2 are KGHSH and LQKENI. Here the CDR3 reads CASSPIVRGTGAPAHTQYF. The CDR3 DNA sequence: TGTGCCAGCTCACCAATCGTTCGCGGGACAGGGGCGCCGGCCCATACGCAGTATTTT. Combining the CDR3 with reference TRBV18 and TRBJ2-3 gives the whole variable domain NAGVMQNPRHLVRRRGQEARLRCSPMKGHSHVYWYRQLPEEGLKFMVYLQKENIIDESGMPKERFSAEFPKEGPSILRIQQVVRGDSAAYFCASSPIVRGTGAPAHTQYFGPGTRLTVL.

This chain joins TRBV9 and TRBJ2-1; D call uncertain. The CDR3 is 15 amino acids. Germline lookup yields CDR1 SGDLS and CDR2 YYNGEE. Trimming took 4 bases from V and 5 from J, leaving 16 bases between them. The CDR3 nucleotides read TGTGCCAGCAGCCCTCTATCTTCAGGCAACAATGAGCAGTTCTTC. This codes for CASSPLSSGNNEQFF. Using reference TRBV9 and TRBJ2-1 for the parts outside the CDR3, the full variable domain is DSGVTQTPKHLITATGQRVTLRCSPRSGDLSVYWYQQSLDQGLQFLIQYYNGEERAKGNILERFSAQQFPDLHSELNLSSLELGDSALYFCASSPLSSGNNEQFFGPGTRLTVL.

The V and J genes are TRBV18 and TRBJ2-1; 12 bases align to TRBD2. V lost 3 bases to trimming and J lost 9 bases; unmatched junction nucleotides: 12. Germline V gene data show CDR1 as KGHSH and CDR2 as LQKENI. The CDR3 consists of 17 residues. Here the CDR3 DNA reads TGTGCCAGCTCACCTCCTGTTCGCGCTAGCGGGAGGGTTGAGCAGTTCTTC. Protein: CASSPPVRASGRVEQFF. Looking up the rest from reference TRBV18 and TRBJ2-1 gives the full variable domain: NAGVMQNPRHLVRRRGQEARLRCSPMKGHSHVYWYRQLPEEGLKFMVYLQKENIIDESGMPKERFSAEFPKEGPSILRIQQVVRGDSAAYFCASSPPVRASGRVEQFFGPGTRLTVL.

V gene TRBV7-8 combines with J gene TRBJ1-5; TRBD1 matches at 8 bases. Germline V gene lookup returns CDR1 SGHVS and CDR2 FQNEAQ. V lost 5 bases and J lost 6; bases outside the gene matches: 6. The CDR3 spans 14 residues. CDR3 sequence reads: CASSRGQGGQPQHF. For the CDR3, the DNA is TGTGCCAGCAGCCGCGGACAGGGTGGTCAGCCCCAGCATTTT.

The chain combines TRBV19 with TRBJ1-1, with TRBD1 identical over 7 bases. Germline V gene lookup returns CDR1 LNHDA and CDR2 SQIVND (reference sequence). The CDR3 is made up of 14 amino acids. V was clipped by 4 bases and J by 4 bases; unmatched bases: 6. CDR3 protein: CASSTSTGFTEAFF. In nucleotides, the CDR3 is TGTGCCAGTAGTACTTCGACAGGGTTCACTGAAGCTTTCTTT.

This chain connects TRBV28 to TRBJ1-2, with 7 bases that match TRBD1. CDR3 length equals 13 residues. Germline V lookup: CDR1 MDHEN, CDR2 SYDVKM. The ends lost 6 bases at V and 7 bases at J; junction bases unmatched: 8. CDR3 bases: TGTGCCAGCAGCCGACAGGGCGGTGGTGGCTACACCTTC. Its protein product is CASSRQGGGGYTF.

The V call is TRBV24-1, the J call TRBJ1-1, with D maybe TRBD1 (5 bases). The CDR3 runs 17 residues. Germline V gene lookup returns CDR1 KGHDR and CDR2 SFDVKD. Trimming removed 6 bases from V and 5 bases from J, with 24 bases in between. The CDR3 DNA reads TGTGCCACCAGTCTTTTCGAAAGGGGTCAAAGTGGGACTGAAGCTTTCTTT. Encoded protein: CATSLFERGQSGTEAFF.

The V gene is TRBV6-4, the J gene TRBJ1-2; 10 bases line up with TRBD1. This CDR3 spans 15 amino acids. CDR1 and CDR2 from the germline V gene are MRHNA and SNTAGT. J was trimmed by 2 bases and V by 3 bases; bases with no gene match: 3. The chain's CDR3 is CASSEGTGDNYGYTF. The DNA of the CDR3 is TGTGCCAGCAGTGAGGGGACAGGGGACAACTATGGCTACACCTTC.

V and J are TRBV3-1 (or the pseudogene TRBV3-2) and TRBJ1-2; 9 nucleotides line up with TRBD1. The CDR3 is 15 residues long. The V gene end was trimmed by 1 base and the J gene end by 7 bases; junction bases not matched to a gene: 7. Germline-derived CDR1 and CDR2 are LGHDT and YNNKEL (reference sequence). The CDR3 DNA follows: TGTGCCAGCAGCCAAGGGGACAGGGTTGGATCTGGCTACACCTTC. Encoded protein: CASSQGDRVGSGYTF.

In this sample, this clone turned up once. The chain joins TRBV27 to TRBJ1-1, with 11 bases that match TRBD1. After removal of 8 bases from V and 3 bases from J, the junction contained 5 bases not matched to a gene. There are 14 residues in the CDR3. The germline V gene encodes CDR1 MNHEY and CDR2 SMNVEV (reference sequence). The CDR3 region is CASGGQGAYTEAFF. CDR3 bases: TGTGCCAGCGGAGGACAGGGGGCATACACTGAAGCTTTCTTT.

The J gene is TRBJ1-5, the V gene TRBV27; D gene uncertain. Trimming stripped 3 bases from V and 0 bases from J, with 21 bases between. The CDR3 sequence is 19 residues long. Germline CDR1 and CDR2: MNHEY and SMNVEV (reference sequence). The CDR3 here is CASSFPPGPEASSNQPQHF. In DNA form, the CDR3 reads TGTGCCAGCAGTTTCCCACCGGGTCCCGAAGCGAGTAGCAATCAGCCCCAGCATTTT.

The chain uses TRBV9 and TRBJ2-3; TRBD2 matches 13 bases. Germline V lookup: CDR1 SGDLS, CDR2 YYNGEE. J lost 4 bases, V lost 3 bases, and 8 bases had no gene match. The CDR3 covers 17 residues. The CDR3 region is CASSAIPGLAGSDTQYF. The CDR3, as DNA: TGTGCCAGCAGCGCAATCCCGGGACTAGCGGGGTCAGATACGCAGTATTTT.

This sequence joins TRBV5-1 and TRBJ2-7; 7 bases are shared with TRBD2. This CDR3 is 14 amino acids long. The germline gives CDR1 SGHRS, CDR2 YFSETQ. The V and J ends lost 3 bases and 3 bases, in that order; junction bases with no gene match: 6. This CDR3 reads CASSSSASGYEQYF. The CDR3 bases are TGCGCCAGCAGCTCAAGTGCTAGCGGCTACGAGCAGTACTTC.

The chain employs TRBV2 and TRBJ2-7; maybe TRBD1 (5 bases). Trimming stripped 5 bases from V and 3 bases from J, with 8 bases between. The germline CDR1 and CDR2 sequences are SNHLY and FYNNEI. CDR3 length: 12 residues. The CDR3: CASSLQGYEQYF. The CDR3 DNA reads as TGTGCCAGCAGTCTGCAGGGCTACGAGCAGTACTTC.

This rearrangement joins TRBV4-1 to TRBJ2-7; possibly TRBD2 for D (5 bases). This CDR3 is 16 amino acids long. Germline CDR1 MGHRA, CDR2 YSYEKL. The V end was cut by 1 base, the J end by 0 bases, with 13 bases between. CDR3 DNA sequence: TGCGCCAGCAGCCAAGGGTCGGGTCTAGCCTCCTACGAGCAGTACTTC. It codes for CASSQGSGLASYEQYF.

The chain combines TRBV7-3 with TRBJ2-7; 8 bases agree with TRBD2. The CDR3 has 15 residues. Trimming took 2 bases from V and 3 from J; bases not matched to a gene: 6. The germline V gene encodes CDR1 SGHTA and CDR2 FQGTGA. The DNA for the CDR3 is TGTGCCAGCAGCTTAGGACTAGCTCCCAACTACGAGCAGTACTTC. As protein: CASSLGLAPNYEQYF.